A single sample gave rise to the 15 T cell receptor beta chains below, sequenced in a study of T-cell reconstitution after alpha-beta-depleted transplantation in children (dated by TCRdb to about 2016). The library was made by PCR. Sequencing was performed on an Illumina HiSeq 2500. To normalize quantification of the TCRbeta repertoire, the TCR libraries were built with molecular barcoding that relied on unique molecular identifiers. The public reads were quality trimmed at Q25 with fastp and then assembled into clones with MiXCR by TCRdb, keeping productive beta chains. Rows are unified per CDR3 protein, each entry keeping the most common DNA and genes. In all, the sample holds 150,000 to 250,000 distinct CDR3 sequences, and approximately 15% of those were seen once. The top ten hold 13% of the sample. The sample consisted of PBMCs from the stem cell graft donor, taken from the stem cell graft. The receptors stem from a human donor who donated a stem cell graft to a child with acute lymphoblastic leukemia.

The sample holds many counts of this clonotype. The CDR3 nucleotides are TGTGCCAGCAGTCCTCCCTGGGCCGAGATGTTTTTT. Its translation is CASSPPWAEMFF. The V and J genes are TRBV6-6 and TRBJ1-4; D gene ambiguous. Between the trimmed V and J ends, which lost 5 bases and 15 bases, there was a span of 16 bases. This CDR3 is built from 12 residues. Germline V CDR1 and CDR2: MNHNY, SVGAGI (reference sequence).

In its sample, this clonotype was seen many times. The V call is TRBV5-1, the J call TRBJ1-2; D perhaps matches TRBD1 (6 bases). The CDR3 totals 13 residues. From germline, CDR1 is SGHRS and CDR2 YFSETQ. V gave up 4 bases and J gave up 2 bases, with 9 bases separating them. The CDR3 protein is CASSVTGNYGYTF. The CDR3 nucleotides are TGCGCCAGCAGCGTGACAGGCAACTATGGCTACACCTTC. Drawing the rest from reference TRBV5-1 and TRBJ1-2, the complete variable domain is KAGVTQTPRYLIKTRGQQVTLSCSPISGHRSVSWYQQTPGQGLQFLFEYFSETQRNKGNFPGRFSGRQFSNSRSEMNVSTLELGDSALYLCASSVTGNYGYTFGSGTRLTVV.

The chain recombines TRBV20-1 with TRBJ2-3; D is perhaps TRBD2 (6 bases). The germline gives CDR1 DFQATT, CDR2 SNEGSKA (reference sequence). V was cut by 6 bases and J by 0 bases, with 16 bases left in between. The CDR3 is 15 amino acids. In nucleotides, the CDR3 is TGCAGTGCGGCGGGATTACAGCTGAGCACAGATACGCAGTATTTT. It codes for CSAAGLQLSTDTQYF.

This clonotype has just a few counts. The chain combines TRBV12-3 or TRBV12-4 with TRBJ2-2, with TRBD1 matching over 7 bases. This CDR3 region has 18 residues. The junction had 13 bases not matched to a gene; V was cut back by 2 bases and J by 4 bases. The CDR3 reads CASSLISVRDRLTGELFF. Written as DNA, the CDR3 is TGTGCCAGCAGTTTAATTTCCGTCAGGGACAGACTCACCGGGGAGCTGTTTTTT.

This clonotype was recorded many times. The chain uses TRBV7-9 and TRBJ2-5, with 9 bases identical to TRBD2. This CDR3 has 17 amino acids. V gave up 5 bases and J gave up 3 bases; unmatched junction bases: 13. Germline CDR1 is SEHNR and CDR2 is FQNEAQ (reference sequence). The CDR3, as DNA: TGTGCCAGCAGCCGCAGGACCGGGACTAGCAGAAAAGAGACCCAGTACTTC. Protein: CASSRRTGTSRKETQYF.

There are many counts of this clonotype. The rearrangement joins TRBV12-3 or TRBV12-4 to TRBJ2-7; D is possibly TRBD1 (5 bases). The germline V and J ends were trimmed by 3 bases and 3 bases, with 12 bases remaining between them. CDR3 length: 14 amino acids. In nucleotides, the CDR3 is TGTGCCAGCAGTTTGCTGGGGCAGAACTACGAGCAGTACTTC. Residues: CASSLLGQNYEQYF.

This clonotype came up a few times. The V and J genes are TRBV7-9 and TRBJ2-2; no clear D gene. CDR1 is SEHNR, CDR2 FQNEAQ, per germline (reference sequence). The CDR3 sequence is 14 residues long. V was cut by 11 bases and J by 1 base, with 14 bases left in between. CDR3 protein: CALLRPGNTGELFF. CDR3 nucleotide sequence: TGTGCCCTACTTCGGCCGGGGAACACCGGGGAGCTGTTTTTT.

This clonotype was counted a few times. The gene calls are TRBV12-3 or TRBV12-4 and TRBJ2-7; perhaps TRBD2 as D (5 bases). This CDR3 has 13 residues. Trimming left V 7 bases short and J 5 bases short, with 15 bases between. CDR3 sequence reads: CASTKELGDEQYF. CDR3 sequence (DNA): TGTGCCAGCACCAAGGAGCTCGGGGACGAGCAGTACTTC.

This clonotype was seen more than once but under ten times. J is TRBJ2-7 and V is TRBV5-6; possible D gene TRBD1, 6 bases. V was pared by 0 bases and J by 4 bases, with 14 bases between. This CDR3 contains 15 residues. Looked up from germline, CDR1 is SGHDT and CDR2 is YYEEEE. CDR3 bases: TGTGCCAGCAGCTTGGTTCTAGGACAGCCTTACGAGCAGTACTTC. Translation: CASSLVLGQPYEQYF.

Many counts were recorded for this clonotype. The chain is built from TRBV5-4 and TRBJ2-5; 7 bases match TRBD2. This CDR3 has 16 amino acids. V lost 0 bases to trimming and J lost 3 bases; unmatched junction nucleotides: 8. Germline V gives CDR1 SGHNT, CDR2 YYREEE (reference sequence). CDR3 residues: CASSLASRLAEETQYF. CDR3 in DNA: TGTGCCAGCAGCTTGGCCAGCCGGCTAGCGGAAGAGACCCAGTACTTC.

This clonotype was seen more than once but under ten times. The V gene is TRBV3-1, the J gene TRBJ2-1; D remains unclear. Germline CDR1 LGHDT, CDR2 YNNKEL (reference sequence). Trimming removed 4 bases at V and 6 bases at J, with 16 bases between. The CDR3 length is 15 residues. The CDR3 bases are TGTGCCAGCAGCCGCTCGCAGACTCAGAGCAATGAGCAGTTCTTC. Its protein product is CASSRSQTQSNEQFF.

This clonotype was recorded many times. The genes are TRBV5-1 and TRBJ2-5; the D gene could be TRBD1 or TRBD2 (5 bases each). The CDR3 sequence is 14 residues long. V lost 4 bases and J 7 bases, leaving 17 bases between the germline ends. Germline CDR1 SGHRS, CDR2 YFSETQ. The CDR3 nucleotides are TGCGCCAGCAGCACCGCCAGGGACGGTGGGACCCAGTACTTC. This encodes CASSTARDGGTQYF.

This clonotype was detected a few times. The chain links TRBV20-1 to TRBJ1-2; 9 bases line up with TRBD1. V was pared by 3 bases and J by 4 bases, with 3 bases of the junction left unmatched. This CDR3 is 13 amino acids long. From germline, CDR1 is DFQATT and CDR2 SNEGSKA (reference sequence). The CDR3 DNA reads TGCAGTGCTAGGGGACAGGGACTCTATGGCTACACCTTC. This codes for CSARGQGLYGYTF.

This clonotype was seen many times. This chain joins TRBV11-2 and TRBJ2-6, with no clear D. The CDR3 length is 14 residues. Trimming took 4 bases from V and 0 from J, leaving 4 bases between them. Looked up from germline, CDR1 is SGHAT and CDR2 is FQNNGV. The CDR3, as DNA: TGTGCCAGCAGCTCGAACTCTGGGGCCAACGTCCTGACTTTC. It encodes CASSSNSGANVLTF.

This clonotype was observed at least ten times. The chain has TRBV7-2 and TRBJ2-2; D gene uncertain. The CDR3 is made up of 15 amino acids. Trimming stripped 2 bases from V and 1 base from J, with 8 bases between. The germline V gene has CDR1 SGHTA and CDR2 FQGNSA. The CDR3 is CASSLSAVNTGELFF. The DNA for the CDR3 is TGTGCCAGCAGCTTATCGGCCGTGAACACCGGGGAGCTGTTTTTT.